This section outlines one T cell receptor beta chain sequence together with its context. This clonotype was counted ten times or more. This clone's antigen is unknown. No base quality information exists; no much larger clone differs at one position. These data come from a study of CD8 T cells in ankylosing spondylitis (dated by TCRdb to the late 2010s). Concerning the study at large: The study profiled T cell receptor beta repertoires in healthy donors and ankylosing spondylitis patients to find disease-linked TCR variants. The whole study cohort included over a hundred healthy donors and about two dozen ankylosing spondylitis patients. Peripheral blood samples were taken, and synovial fluid was additionally collected from ankylosing spondylitis patients. Study-level results and caveats: Some motif variants were previously reported in synovial fluid and blood of reactive arthritis patients, suggesting common disease-initiation mechanisms. Blood from ankylosing spondylitis patients appeared to be characterized by a TCR beta motif made up of under 10 highly homologous amino acid variants. A CD8+ phenotype was shown by the disease-linked clones, which were found at relatively low frequencies in peripheral blood. Significant enrichment of the disease-linked clones was reported in matched synovial fluid samples from ankylosing spondylitis patients.

The instrument was an Illumina HiSeq 2500. TCR beta libraries were prepared by quantitative 5'-RACE with molecular barcodes. The paper's data handling went like this. To identify disease-linked TCR variants, a new computational method was used, one built on a probabilistic model of VDJ rearrangement. The public reads were run again by TCRdb, first through fastp at Q25 and then through MiXCR, and only productive beta chains were kept. Rows are unified per CDR3 protein, each entry keeping the most common DNA and genes. None of the V and J calls come from the authors' own analysis; TCRdb made them. This sample comprises about 210,000 distinct CDR3 sequences, around 8% of them detected only once. Roughly 4.9% of the sample lies in the top ten. The CDR3, from cysteine to phenylalanine, totals 15 residues. The kept DNA is CDR3 alone, 45 bases in frame from the first base.

The sequence derives from a female donor with ankylosing spondylitis or in good health (not recorded which). Input material: blood, either unsorted or a sorted T cell fraction (not recorded which). The rearrangement joined TRBV21-1 to TRBJ2-7; TRBD1, as called in the table, went unchecked against the DNA. TRBV21-1 is tagged as a pseudogene. CDR3 region: CASSKRPDTSYEQYF. The nucleotide sequence is given as TGTGCCAGCAGCAAACGACCGGACACATCCTACGAGCAGTACTTC.